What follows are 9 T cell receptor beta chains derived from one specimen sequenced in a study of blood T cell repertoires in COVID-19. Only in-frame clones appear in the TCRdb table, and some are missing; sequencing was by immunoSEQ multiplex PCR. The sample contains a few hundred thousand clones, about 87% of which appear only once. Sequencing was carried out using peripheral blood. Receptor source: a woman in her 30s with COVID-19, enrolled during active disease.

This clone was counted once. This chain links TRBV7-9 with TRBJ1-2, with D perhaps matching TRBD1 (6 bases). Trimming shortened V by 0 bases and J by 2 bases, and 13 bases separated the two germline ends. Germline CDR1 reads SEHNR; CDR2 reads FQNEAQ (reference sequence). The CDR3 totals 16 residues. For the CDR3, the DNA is TGTGCCAGCAGCTTAGCTAGGGGGACAAGCAACTATGGCTACACCTTC. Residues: CASSLARGTSNYGYTF.

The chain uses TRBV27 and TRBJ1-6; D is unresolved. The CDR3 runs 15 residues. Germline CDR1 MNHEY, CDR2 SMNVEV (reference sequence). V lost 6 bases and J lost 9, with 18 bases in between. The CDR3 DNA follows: TGTGCCAGCAGCGAACGTGGACGGGGAGGTTCACCCCTCCACTTT. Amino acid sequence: CASSERGRGGSPLHF.

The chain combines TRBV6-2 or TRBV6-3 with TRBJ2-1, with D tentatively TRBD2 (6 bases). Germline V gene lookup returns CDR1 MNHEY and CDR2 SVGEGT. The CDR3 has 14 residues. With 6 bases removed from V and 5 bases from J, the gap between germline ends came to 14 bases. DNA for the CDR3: TGTGCCAGCAGCCCTTCGGGCGGGGACAATGAGCAGTTCTTC. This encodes CASSPSGGDNEQFF.

CDR3 in amino acids: CASRREAPEAFF. For the CDR3, the DNA is TGTGCCAGCAGACGGGAGGCCCCTGAAGCTTTCTTT. The rearrangement uses TRBV2 and TRBJ1-1, with D unclear. The V gene's germline CDR1 is SNHLY and CDR2 FYNNEI. V lost 6 bases to trimming and J lost 6 bases, with 11 bases between them. The CDR3 covers 12 residues.

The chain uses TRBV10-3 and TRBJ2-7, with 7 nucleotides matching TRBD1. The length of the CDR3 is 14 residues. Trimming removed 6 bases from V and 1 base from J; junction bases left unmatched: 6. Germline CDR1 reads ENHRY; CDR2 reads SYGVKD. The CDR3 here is CAIRRDRVSYEQYF. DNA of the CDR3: TGTGCCATCAGAAGAGACAGGGTATCCTACGAGCAGTACTTC.

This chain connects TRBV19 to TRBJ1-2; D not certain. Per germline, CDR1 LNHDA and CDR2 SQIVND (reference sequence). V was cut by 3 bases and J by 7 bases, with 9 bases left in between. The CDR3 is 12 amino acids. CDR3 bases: TGTGCCAGTAGTATGATCGGGTTTGGCTACACCTTC. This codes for CASSMIGFGYTF. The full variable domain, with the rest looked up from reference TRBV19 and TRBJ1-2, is DGGITQSPKYLFRKEGQNVTLSCEQNLNHDAMYWYRQDPGQGLRLIYYSQIVNDFQKGDIAEGYSVSREKKESFPLTVTSAQKNPTAFYLCASSMIGFGYTFGSGTRLTVV.

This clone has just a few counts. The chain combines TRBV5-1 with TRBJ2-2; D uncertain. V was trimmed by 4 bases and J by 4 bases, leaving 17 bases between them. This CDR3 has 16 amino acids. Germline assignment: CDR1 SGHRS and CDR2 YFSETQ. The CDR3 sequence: CASSLTQATVTGELFF. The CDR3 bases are TGCGCCAGCAGCCTAACCCAGGCGACGGTCACCGGGGAGCTGTTTTTT.

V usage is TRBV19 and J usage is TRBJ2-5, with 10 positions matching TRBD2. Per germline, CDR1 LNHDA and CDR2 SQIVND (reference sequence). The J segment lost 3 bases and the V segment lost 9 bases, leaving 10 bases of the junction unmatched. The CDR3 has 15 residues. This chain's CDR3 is CASSSLAGVKETQYF. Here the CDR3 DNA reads TGTGCCAGCTCCTCTCTAGCGGGAGTGAAAGAGACCCAGTACTTC.

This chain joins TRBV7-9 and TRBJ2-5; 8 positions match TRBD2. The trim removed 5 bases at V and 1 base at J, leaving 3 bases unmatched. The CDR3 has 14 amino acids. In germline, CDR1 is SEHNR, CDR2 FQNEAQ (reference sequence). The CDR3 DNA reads TGTGCCAGCAGCCATACTAGCGGCCAAGAGACCCAGTACTTC. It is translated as CASSHTSGQETQYF.